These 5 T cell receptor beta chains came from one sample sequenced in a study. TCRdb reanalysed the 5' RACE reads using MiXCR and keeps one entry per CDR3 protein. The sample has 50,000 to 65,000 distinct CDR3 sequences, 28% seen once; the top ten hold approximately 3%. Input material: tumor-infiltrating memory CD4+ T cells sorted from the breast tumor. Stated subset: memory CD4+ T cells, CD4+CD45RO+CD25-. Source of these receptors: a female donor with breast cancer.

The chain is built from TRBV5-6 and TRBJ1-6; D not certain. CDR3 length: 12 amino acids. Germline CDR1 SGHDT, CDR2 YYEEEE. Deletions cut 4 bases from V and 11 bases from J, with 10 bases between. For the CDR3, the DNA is TGTGCCAGCAGCCTTGGGGAGACACCCCTCCACTTT. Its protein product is CASSLGETPLHF.

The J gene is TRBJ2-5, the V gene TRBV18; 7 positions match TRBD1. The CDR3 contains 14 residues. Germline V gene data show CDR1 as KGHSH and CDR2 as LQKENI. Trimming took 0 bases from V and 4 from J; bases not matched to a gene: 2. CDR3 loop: CASSPPPGGETQYF. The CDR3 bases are TGTGCCAGCTCACCACCTCCAGGGGGAGAGACCCAGTACTTC.

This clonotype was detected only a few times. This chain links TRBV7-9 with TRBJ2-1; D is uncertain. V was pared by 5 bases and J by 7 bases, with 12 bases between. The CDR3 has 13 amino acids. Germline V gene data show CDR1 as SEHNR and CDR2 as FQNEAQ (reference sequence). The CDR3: CASSPFVVNEQFF. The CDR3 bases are TGTGCCAGCAGCCCCTTTGTGGTGAATGAGCAGTTCTTC. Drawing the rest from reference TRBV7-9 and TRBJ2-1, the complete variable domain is DTGVSQNPRHKITKRGQNVTFRCDPISEHNRLYWYRQTLGQGPEFLTYFQNEAQLEKSRLLSDRFSAERPKGSFSTLEIQRTEQGDSAMYLCASSPFVVNEQFFGPGTRLTVL.

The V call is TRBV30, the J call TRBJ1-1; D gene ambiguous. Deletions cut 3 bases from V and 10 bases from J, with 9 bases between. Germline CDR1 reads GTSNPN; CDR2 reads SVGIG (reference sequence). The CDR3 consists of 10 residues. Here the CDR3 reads CAWRVEGAFF. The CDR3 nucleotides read TGTGCCTGGAGGGTAGAGGGAGCTTTCTTT.

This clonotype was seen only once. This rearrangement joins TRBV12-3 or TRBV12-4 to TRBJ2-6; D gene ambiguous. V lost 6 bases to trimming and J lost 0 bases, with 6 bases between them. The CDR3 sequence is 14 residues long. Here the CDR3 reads CASRGSSGANVLTF. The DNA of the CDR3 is TGTGCCAGCAGGGGGTCCTCTGGGGCCAACGTCCTGACTTTC.